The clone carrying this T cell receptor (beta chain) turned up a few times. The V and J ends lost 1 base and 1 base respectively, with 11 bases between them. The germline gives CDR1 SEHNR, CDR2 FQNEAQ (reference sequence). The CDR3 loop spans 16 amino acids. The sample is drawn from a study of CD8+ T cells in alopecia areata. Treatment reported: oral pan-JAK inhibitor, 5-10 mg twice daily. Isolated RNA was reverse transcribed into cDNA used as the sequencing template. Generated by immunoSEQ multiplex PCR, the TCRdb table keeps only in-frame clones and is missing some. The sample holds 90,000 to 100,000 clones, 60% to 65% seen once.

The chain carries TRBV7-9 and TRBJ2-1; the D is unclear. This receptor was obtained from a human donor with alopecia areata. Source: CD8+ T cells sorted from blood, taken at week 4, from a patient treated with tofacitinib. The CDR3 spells CASSLVGGESYNEQFF. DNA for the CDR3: TGTGCCAGCAGCTTAGTAGGTGGGGAATCCTACAATGAGCAGTTCTTC.